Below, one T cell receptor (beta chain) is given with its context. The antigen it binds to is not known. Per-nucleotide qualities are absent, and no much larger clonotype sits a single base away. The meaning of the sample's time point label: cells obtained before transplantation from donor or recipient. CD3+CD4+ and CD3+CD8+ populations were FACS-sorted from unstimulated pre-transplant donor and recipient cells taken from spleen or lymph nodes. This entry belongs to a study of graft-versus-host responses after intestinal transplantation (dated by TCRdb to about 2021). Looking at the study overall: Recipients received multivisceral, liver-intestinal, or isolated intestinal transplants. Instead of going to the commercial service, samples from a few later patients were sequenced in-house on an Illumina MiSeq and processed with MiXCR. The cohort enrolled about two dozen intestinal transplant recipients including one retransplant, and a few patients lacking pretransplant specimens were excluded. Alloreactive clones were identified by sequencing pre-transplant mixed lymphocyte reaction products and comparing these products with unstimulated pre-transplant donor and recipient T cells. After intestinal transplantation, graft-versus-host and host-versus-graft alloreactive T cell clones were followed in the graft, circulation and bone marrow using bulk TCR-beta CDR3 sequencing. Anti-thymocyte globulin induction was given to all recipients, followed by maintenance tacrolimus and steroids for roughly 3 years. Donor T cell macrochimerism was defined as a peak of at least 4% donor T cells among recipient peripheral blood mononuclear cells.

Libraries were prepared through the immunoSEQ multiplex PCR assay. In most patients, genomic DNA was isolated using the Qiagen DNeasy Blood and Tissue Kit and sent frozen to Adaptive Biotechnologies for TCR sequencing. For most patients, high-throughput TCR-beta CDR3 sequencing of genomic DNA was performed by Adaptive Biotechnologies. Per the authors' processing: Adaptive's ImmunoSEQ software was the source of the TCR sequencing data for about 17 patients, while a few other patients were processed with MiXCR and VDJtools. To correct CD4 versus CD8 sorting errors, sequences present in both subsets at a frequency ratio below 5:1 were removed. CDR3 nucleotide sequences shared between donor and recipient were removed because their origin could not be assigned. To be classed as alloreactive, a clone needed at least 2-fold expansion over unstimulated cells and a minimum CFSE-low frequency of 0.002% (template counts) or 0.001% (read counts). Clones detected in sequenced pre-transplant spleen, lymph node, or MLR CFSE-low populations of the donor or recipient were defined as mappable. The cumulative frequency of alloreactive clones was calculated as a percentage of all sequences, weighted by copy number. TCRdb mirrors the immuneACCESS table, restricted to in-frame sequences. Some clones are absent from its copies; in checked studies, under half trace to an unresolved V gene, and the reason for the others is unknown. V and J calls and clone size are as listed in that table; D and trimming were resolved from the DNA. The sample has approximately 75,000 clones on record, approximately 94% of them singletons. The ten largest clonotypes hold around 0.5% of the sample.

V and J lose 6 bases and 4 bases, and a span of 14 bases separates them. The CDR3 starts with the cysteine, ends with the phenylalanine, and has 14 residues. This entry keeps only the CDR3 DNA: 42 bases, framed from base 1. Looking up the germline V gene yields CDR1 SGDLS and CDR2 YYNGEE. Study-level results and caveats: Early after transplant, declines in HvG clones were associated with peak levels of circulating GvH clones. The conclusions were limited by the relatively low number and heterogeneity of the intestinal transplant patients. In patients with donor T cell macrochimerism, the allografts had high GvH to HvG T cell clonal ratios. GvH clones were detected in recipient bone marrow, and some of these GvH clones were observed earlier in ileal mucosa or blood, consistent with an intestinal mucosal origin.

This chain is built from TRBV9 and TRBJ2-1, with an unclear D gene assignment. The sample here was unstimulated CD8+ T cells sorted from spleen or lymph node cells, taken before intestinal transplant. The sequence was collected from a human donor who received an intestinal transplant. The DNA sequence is TGTGCCAGCACCCCCGGTATCAGTTACAATGAGCAGTTCTTC. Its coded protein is CASTPGISYNEQFF. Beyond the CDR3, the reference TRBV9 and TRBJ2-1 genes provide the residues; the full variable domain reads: DSGVTQTPKHLITATGQRVTLRCSPRSGDLSVYWYQQSLDQGLQFLIQYYNGEERAKGNILERFSAQQFPDLHSELNLSSLELGDSALYFCASTPGISYNEQFFGPGTRLTVL.